This T cell receptor (beta chain) was recorded in a study of blood T cell repertoires in COVID-19. Study in general: Specimens from acute and convalescent COVID-19 originated in the United States, Italy and Spain. T cells, B-cell-depleted T cells, or PBMCs supplied cDNA or gDNA.

In the authors' workflow: By means of reference gene primer amplification, nucleated cell counts were estimated. The data were produced by immunoSEQ multiplex PCR, yet TCRdb's version contains in-frame clones alone and is incomplete. V and J calls and clone size come straight from that table; D and trimming were deduced from the DNA. The sample records 200,000 or so clones, 75% to 90% being singletons. This CDR3 has 13 amino acids. CDR1 and CDR2 (germline): LGHDT, YNNKEL (reference sequence). Deletions cut 2 bases from V and 11 bases from J, with 15 bases between. The sample taken for sequencing was peripheral blood. The clonotype was recovered from a human donor with active or convalescent COVID-19. The donor label of this sample is uncertain. The rearrangement joins TRBV3-1 (or the pseudogene TRBV3-2) to TRBJ1-1; perhaps TRBD1 as D (6 bases). The CDR3 nucleotides are TGTGCCAGCAGCCAAAAAACAGGGTCACCCGCTTTCTTT. It specifies CASSQKTGSPAFF.